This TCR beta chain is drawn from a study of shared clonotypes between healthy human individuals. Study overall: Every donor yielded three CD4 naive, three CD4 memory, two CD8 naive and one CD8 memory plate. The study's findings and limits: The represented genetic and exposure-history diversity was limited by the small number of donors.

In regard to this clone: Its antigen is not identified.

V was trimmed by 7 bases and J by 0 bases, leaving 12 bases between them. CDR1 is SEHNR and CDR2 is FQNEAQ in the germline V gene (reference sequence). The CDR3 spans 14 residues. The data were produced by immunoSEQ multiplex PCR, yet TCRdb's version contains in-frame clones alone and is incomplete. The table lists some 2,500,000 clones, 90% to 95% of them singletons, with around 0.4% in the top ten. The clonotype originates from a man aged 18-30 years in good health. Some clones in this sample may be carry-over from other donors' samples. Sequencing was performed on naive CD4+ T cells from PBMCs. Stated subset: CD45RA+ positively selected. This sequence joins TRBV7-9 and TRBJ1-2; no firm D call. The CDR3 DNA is TGTGCCAGCACGCCGGACGGGGCTAACTATGGCTACACCTTC. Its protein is CASTPDGANYGYTF.